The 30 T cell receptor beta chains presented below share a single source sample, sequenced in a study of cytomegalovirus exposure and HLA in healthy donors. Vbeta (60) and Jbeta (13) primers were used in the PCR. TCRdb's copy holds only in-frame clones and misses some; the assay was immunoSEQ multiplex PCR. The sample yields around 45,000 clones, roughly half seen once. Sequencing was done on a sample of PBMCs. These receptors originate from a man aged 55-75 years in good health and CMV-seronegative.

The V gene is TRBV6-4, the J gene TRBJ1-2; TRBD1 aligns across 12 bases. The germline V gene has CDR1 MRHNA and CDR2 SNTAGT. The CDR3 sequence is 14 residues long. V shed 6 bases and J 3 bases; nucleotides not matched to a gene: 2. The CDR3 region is CASRGQGAHYGYTF. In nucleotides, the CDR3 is TGTGCCAGCAGGGGACAGGGGGCCCACTATGGCTACACCTTC.

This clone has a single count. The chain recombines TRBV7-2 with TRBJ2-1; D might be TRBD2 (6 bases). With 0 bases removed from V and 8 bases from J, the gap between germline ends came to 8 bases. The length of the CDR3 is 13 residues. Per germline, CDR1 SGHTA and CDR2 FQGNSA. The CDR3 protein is CASSLARGDEQFF. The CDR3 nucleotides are TGTGCCAGCAGCTTAGCGCGGGGCGATGAGCAGTTCTTC.

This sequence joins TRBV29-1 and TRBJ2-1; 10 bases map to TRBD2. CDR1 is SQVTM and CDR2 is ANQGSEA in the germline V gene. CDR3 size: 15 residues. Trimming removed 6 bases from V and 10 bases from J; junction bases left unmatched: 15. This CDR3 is CSVDLLAGFLGEQFF. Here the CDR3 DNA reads TGCAGCGTGGACCTACTAGCGGGGTTTCTCGGAGAGCAGTTCTTC.

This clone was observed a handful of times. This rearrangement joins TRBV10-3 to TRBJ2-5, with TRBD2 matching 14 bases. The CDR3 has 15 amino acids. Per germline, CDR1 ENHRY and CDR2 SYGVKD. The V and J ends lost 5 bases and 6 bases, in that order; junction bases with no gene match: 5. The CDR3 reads CAISQGLAGVQTQYF. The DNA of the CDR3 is TGTGCCATCAGTCAGGGACTAGCGGGAGTGCAGACCCAGTACTTC.

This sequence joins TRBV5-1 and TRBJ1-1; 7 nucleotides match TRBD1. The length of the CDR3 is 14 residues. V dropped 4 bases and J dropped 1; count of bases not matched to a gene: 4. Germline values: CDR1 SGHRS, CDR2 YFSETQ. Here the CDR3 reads CASSRGQQNTEAFF. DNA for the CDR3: TGCGCCAGCAGCCGGGGACAGCAGAACACTGAAGCTTTCTTT.

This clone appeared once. For the CDR3, the DNA is TGCGCCAGCAGTCTGGTTCTAGCGGGACAGTCGGAGACCGGGGAGCTGTTTTTT. Translation: CASSLVLAGQSETGELFF. The V call is TRBV4-3, the J call TRBJ2-2; 9 nucleotides agree with TRBD2. Trimming cost V 6 bases and J 5 bases; bases outside gene matches: 16. The CDR3 has 18 residues. The germline V gene has CDR1 LGHNA and CDR2 YSLEER.

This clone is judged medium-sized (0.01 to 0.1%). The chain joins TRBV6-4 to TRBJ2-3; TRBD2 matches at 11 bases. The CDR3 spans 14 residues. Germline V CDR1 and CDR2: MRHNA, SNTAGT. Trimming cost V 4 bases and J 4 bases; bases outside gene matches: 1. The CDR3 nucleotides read TGTGCCAGCAGTGGGACTAGCGGGCCAGATACGCAGTATTTT. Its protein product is CASSGTSGPDTQYF.

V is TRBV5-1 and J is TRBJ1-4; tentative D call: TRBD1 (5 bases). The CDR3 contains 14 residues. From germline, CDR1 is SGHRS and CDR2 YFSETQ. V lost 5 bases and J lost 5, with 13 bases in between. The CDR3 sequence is CASRRDGGNEKLFF. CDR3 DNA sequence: TGCGCCAGCAGGCGGGACGGAGGAAATGAAAAACTGTTTTTT. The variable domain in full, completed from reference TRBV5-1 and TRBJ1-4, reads KAGVTQTPRYLIKTRGQQVTLSCSPISGHRSVSWYQQTPGQGLQFLFEYFSETQRNKGNFPGRFSGRQFSNSRSEMNVSTLELGDSALYLCASRRDGGNEKLFFGSGTQLSVL.

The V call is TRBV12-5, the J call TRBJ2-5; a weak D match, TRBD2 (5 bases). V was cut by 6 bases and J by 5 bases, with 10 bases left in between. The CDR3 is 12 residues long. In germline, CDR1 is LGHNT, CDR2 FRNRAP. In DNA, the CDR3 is TGTGCTAGTGGAGGGCCGGGGGAGACCCAGTACTTC. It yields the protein CASGGPGETQYF. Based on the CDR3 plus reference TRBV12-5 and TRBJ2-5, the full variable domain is DARVTQTPRHKVTEMGQEVTMRCQPILGHNTVFWYRQTMMQGLELLAYFRNRAPLDDSGMPKDRFSAEMPDATLATLKIQPSEPRDSAVYFCASGGPGETQYFGPGTRLLVL.

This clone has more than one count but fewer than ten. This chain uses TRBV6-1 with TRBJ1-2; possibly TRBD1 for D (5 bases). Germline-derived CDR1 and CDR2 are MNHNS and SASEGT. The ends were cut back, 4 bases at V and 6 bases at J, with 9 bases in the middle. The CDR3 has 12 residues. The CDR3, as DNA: TGTGCCAGCAGTGTCAGACAGAATGGCTACACCTTC. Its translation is CASSVRQNGYTF.

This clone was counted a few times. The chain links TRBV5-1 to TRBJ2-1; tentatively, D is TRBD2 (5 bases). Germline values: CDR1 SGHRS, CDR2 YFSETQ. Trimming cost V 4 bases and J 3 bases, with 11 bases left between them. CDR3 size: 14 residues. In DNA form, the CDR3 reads TGCGCCAGCAGCCCTGGCGGGCTCTACAATGAGCAGTTCTTC. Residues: CASSPGGLYNEQFF.

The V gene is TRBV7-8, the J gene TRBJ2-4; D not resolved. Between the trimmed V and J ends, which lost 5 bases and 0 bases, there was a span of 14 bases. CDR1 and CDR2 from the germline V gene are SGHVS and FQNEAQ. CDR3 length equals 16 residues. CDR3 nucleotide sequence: TGTGCCAGCAGCCCCGGCGGTGGTCTAGCCAAAAACATTCAGTACTTC. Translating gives CASSPGGGLAKNIQYF.

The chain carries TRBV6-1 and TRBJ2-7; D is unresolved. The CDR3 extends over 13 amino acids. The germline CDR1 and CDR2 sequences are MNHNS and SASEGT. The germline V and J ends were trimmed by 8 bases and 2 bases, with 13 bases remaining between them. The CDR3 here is CASVFSPAYEQYF. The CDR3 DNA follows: TGTGCCAGCGTTTTCTCTCCCGCCTACGAGCAGTACTTC.

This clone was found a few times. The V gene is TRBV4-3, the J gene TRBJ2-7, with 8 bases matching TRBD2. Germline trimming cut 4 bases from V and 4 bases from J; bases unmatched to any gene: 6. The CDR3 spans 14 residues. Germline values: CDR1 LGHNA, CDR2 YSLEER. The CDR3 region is CASSRGLGTYEQYF. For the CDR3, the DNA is TGCGCCAGCAGCCGGGGACTAGGGACATACGAGCAGTACTTC.

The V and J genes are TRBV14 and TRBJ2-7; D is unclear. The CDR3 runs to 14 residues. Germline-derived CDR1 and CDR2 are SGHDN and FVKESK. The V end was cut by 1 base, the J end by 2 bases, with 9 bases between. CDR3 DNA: TGTGCCAGCAGCCAAGTAGATGGGCCCTACGAGCAGTACTTC. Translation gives CASSQVDGPYEQYF.

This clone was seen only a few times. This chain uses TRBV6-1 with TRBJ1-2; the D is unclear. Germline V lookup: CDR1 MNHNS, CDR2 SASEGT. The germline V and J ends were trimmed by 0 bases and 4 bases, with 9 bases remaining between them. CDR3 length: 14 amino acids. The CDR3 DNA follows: TGTGCCAGCAGTGAAGCCCAGGTCGGCTATGGCTACACCTTC. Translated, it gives CASSEAQVGYGYTF.

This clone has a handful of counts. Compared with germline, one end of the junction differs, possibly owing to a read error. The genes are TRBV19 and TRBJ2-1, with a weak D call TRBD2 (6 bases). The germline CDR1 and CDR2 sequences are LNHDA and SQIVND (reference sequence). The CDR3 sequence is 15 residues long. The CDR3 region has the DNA TGTGCCAGTAGTATTTCCCCCCAACTAGCCGGACCCGGGGTCTTC. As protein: CASSISPQLAGPGVF.

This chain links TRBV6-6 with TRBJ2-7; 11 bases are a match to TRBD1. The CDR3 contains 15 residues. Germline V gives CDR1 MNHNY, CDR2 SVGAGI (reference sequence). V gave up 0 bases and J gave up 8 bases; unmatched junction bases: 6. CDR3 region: CASSYSGTGGLQQYF. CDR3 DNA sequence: TGTGCCAGCAGTTACTCCGGGACAGGGGGGTTGCAGCAGTACTTC.

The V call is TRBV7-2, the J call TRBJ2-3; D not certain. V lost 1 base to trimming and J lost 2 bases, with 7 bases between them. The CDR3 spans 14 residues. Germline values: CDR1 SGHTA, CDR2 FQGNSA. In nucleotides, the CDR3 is TGTGCCAGCAGCTTAGACTCCATCACAGATACGCAGTATTTT. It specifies CASSLDSITDTQYF.

The CDR3 sequence: CASSLAGTEGYTF. CDR3 coding DNA: TGCGCCAGCAGCTTGGCCGGCACGGAGGGCTACACCTTC. This chain joins TRBV5-1 and TRBJ1-2; D is unresolved. From germline, CDR1 is SGHRS and CDR2 YFSETQ. The CDR3 runs to 13 residues. Trimming pared 0 bases from V and 8 bases from J, leaving 11 bases between.

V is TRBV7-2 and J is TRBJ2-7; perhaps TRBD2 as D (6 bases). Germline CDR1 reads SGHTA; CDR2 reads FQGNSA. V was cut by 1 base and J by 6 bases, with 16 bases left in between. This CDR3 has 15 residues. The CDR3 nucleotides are TGTGCCAGCAGCTTAGATTCCACGGGAGTGGTCGAGCAGTACTTC. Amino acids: CASSLDSTGVVEQYF.

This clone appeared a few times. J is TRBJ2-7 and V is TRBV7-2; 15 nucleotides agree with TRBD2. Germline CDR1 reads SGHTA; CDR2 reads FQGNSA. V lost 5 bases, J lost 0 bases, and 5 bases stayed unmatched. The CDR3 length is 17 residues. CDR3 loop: CASSLGTSGRYSYEQYF. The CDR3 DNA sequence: TGTGCCAGCAGCCTGGGGACTAGCGGGAGGTACTCCTACGAGCAGTACTTC.

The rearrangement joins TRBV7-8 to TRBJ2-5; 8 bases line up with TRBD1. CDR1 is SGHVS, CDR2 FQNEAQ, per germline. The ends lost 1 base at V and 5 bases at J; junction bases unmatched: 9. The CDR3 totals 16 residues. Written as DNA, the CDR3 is TGTGCCAGCAGCTTAGATACTGGACAGGGTGGCGAGACCCAGTACTTC. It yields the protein CASSLDTGQGGETQYF. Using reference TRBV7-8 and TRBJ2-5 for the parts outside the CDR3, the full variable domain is GAGVSQSPRYKVAKRGQDVALRCDPISGHVSLFWYQQALGQGPEFLTYFQNEAQLDKSGLPSDRFFAERPEGSVSTLKIQRTQQEDSAVYLCASSLDTGQGGETQYFGPGTRLLVL.

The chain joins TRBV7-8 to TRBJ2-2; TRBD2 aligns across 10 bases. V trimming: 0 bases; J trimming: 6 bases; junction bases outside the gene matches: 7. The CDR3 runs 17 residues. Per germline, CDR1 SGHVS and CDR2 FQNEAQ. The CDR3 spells CASSLARSGRAPGELFF. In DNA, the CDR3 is TGTGCCAGCAGCTTAGCGCGGAGCGGGAGGGCCCCCGGGGAGCTGTTTTTT.

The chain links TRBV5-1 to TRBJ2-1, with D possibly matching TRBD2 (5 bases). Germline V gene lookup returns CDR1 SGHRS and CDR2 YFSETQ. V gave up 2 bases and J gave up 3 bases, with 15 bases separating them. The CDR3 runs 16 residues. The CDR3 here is CASSLNLAGGYNEQFF. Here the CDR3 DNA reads TGCGCCAGCAGCTTAAATCTGGCGGGCGGCTACAATGAGCAGTTCTTC.

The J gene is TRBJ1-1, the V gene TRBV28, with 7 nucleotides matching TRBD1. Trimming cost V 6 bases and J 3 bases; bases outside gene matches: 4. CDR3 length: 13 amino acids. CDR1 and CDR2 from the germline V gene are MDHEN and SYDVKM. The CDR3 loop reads CASRGQIDTEAFF. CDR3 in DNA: TGTGCCAGCAGGGGACAGATCGACACTGAAGCTTTCTTT.

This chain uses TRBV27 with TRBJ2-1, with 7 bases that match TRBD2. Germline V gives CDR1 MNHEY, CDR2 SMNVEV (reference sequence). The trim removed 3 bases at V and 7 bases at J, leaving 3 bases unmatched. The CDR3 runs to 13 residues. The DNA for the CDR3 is TGTGCCAGCAGTTTTCGGGAGGTTAATGAGCAGTTCTTC. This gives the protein CASSFREVNEQFF.

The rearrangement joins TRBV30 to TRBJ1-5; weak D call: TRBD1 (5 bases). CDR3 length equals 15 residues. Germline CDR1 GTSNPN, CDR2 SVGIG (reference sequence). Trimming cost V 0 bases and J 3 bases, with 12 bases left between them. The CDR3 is CAWSVLDSLNQPQHF. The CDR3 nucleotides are TGTGCCTGGAGTGTGCTAGACAGCCTCAATCAGCCCCAGCATTTT.

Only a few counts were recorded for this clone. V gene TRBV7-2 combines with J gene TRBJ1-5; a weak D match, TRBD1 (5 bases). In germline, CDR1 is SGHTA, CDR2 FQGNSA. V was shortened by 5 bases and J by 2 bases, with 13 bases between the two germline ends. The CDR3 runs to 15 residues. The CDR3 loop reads CASSPVWGGNQPQHF. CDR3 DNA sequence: TGTGCCAGCAGCCCGGTGTGGGGGGGCAATCAGCCCCAGCATTTT.

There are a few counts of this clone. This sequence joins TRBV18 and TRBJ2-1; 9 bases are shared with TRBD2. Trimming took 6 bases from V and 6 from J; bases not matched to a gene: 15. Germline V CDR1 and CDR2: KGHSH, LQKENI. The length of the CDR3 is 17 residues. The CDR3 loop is CASSASLLAGGVNEQFF. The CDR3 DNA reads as TGTGCCAGCTCGGCGTCTCTTTTGGCGGGAGGGGTCAATGAGCAGTTCTTC.